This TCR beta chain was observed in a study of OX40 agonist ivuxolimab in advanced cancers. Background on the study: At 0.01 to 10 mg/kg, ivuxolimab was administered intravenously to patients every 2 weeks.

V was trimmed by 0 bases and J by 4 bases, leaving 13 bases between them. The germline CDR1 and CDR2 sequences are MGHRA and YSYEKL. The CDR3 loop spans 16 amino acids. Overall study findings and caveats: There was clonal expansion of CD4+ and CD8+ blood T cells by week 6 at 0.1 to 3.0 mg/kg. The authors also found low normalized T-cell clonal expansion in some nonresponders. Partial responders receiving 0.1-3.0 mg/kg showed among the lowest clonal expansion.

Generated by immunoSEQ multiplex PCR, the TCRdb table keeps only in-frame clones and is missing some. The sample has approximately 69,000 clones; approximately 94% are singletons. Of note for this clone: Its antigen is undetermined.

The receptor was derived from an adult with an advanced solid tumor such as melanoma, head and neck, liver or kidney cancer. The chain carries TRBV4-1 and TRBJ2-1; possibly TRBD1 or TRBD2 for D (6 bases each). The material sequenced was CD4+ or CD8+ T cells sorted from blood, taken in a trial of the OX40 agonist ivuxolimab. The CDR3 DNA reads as TGCGCCAGCAGCCAAGACGGGGGCGGAGGGTACAATGAGCAGTTCTTC. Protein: CASSQDGGGGYNEQFF.